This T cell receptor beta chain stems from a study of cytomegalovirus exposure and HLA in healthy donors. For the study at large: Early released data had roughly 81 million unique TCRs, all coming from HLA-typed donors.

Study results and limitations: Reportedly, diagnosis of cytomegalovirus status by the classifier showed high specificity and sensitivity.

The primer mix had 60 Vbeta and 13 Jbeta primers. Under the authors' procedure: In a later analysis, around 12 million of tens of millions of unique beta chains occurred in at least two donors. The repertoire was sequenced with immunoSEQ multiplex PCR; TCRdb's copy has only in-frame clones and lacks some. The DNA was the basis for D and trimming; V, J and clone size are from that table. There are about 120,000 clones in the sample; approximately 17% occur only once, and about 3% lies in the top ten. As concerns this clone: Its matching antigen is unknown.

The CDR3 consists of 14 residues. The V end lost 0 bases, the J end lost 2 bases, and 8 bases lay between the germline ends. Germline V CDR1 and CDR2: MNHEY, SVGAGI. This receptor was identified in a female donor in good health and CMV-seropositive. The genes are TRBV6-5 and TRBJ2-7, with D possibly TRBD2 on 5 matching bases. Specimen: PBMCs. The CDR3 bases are TGTGCCAGCAGTTACTCACGGGGAACCTACGAGCAGTACTTC. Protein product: CASSYSRGTYEQYF.